This T cell receptor (beta chain) was found in a study of T cell responses to AZD1222 COVID-19 vaccine. The overall study: Pooling of second doses given at about 4 or about 12 weeks was done.

Overall study results and limits: Repertoire sampling happened only post peak T cell response.

The protocol was immunoSEQ multiplex PCR, while the TCRdb copy is restricted to in-frame clones and leaves out a portion. Of around 150,000 clones listed, 92% are singletons. As for this clone: Its antigen is unidentified.

The germline CDR1 and CDR2 sequences are SGHVS and FQNEAQ. Trimming shortened V by 5 bases and J by 1 base, and 12 bases separated the two germline ends. The CDR3 has 15 amino acids. The sequencing used peripheral blood, collected on day 0 of AZD1222 vaccination. The clonotype comes from an adult in good health. The chain is built from TRBV7-8 and TRBJ1-5; D perhaps matches TRBD1 (6 bases). The CDR3 DNA sequence: TGTGCCAGCAGCCCGGACAGAATAAGCAATCAGCCCCAGCATTTT. Residues: CASSPDRISNQPQHF.